This record concerns one T cell receptor (beta chain) sequence. Trimming removed 6 bases at V and 8 bases at J, with 16 bases between. The germline V gene has CDR1 SNHLY and CDR2 FYNNEI. This CDR3 is built from 13 residues. The sample comes from a study of Tregs in tolerant kidney transplant recipients. Unstimulated regulatory T cells (CD4+CD25+CD127-), CD4+CD25- non-regulatory cells, CD4 and CD8 cells were FACS-sorted from thawed PBMCs. Before regulatory T cell sorting, thawed PBMCs rested overnight at 37°C in around 180 IU/ml IL-2. Clones were sequenced by immunoSEQ multiplex PCR, and TCRdb holds only the in-frame ones, with some missing. The sample shows tens of thousands of clones, less than 98% of them seen only once.

The chain uses TRBV2 and TRBJ1-2; D unresolved. This sequence was found in a human donor who received a combined kidney and bone marrow transplant. The sequencing used Tregs from blood, collected before the transplant. Here the CDR3 DNA reads TGTGCCAGCAGCCCCCAGAGGGTGGAAGGCTACACCTTC. Translation: CASSPQRVEGYTF.